The clone carrying this TCR beta chain has just one count. Its antigen is not identified. Trimming stripped 1 base from V and 3 bases from J, with 18 bases between. The germline CDR1 and CDR2 sequences are LGHDT and YNNKEL (reference sequence). The CDR3 is 17 amino acids. Making the bulk TCR libraries relied on previously described methods and listed TCR primers. TCRdb called the PCR reads again in MiXCR, with one record for every CDR3 protein. The table records about 640,000 distinct CDR3 sequences, roughly 21% of them present only once. The sample originates from a study of molecular identifiers for immune sequencing clone quantification. Study information: Replicates split RNA from around 18,000 or 91,000 naive CD8 cells five ways, and the researchers sequenced four portions.

Study-wide findings and caveats: Jurkat TCR RNA spiked in from one cell reportedly remained identifiable amid roughly 910,000 naive cells.

The chain couples TRBV3-1 to TRBJ2-5; TRBD2 might be the D (5 bases). The sequence was collected from a human donor in good health. Some libraries in this study had Jurkat cell RNA spiked in. Input material: naive CD8+ T cells from blood, with Jurkat cell RNA spiked in. The subset: FACS-sorted CD8+CD4-CCR7+CD45RA+ naive T cells. CDR3 residues: CASSQVFDQDSEETQYF. DNA of the CDR3: TGTGCCAGCAGCCAAGTCTTCGACCAGGACTCAGAAGAGACCCAGTACTTC.